These 14 T cell receptor beta chains were all obtained from the same sample, sequenced in a study of blood T cell repertoires in COVID-19. Repertoires were generated with immunoSEQ multiplex PCR, while TCRdb's copy carries only in-frame clones and drops some. In the table there are some 100,000 clones, 85% to 90% of which are singletons. Sequencing input: peripheral blood. The receptors originated from a woman aged 80 or older with active COVID-19.

The chain employs TRBV30 and TRBJ1-6; TRBD1 agrees at 10 bases. In germline, CDR1 is GTSNPN, CDR2 SVGIG (reference sequence). The CDR3 spans 14 residues. V lost 2 bases to trimming and J lost 9 bases; unmatched junction nucleotides: 4. Here the CDR3 reads CAWSFGQGVSPLHF. The DNA of the CDR3 is TGTGCCTGGAGTTTTGGACAGGGGGTTTCACCCCTCCACTTT. Combining the CDR3 with reference TRBV30 and TRBJ1-6 gives the whole variable domain SQTIHQWPATLVQPVGSPLSLECTVEGTSNPNLYWYRQAAGRGLQLLFYSVGIGQISSEVPQNLSASRPQDRQFILSSKKLLLSDSGFYLCAWSFGQGVSPLHFGNGTRLTVT.

About this clone: A junction end diverges from the germline sequence, so it may reflect a read error. The chain combines TRBV7-2 with TRBJ2-3; no firm D call. The CDR3 totals 13 residues. Germline lookup yields CDR1 SGHTA and CDR2 FQGNSA. CDR3 bases: TGTGCCAGCGGCTTATTGGGCCTAGATACGCAGTATTTT. It codes for CASGLLGLDTQYF.

This chain joins TRBV7-3 and TRBJ2-1, with D possibly TRBD2 on 5 matching bases. The germline V and J ends were trimmed by 3 bases and 8 bases, with 14 bases remaining between them. Germline V gives CDR1 SGHTA, CDR2 FQGTGA. The CDR3 sequence is 14 residues long. CDR3 in amino acids: CASSFSSPADEQFF. CDR3 coding DNA: TGTGCCAGCAGCTTCTCCTCCCCAGCGGATGAGCAGTTCTTC. Filled out from reference TRBV7-3 and TRBJ2-1, the complete variable domain reads GAGVSQTPSNKVTEKGKYVELRCDPISGHTALYWYRQSLGQGPEFLIYFQGTGAADDSGLPNDRFFAVRPEGSVSTLKIQRTERGDSAVYLCASSFSSPADEQFFGPGTRLTVL.

This chain connects TRBV27 to TRBJ1-6, with a possible D match to TRBD1 (5 bases). The CDR3 totals 15 residues. Germline assignment: CDR1 MNHEY and CDR2 SMNVEV (reference sequence). V lost 6 bases and J lost 1, with 10 bases in between. CDR3: CASSPEGSYNSPLHF. Written as DNA, the CDR3 is TGTGCCAGCAGCCCGGAGGGGTCCTATAATTCACCCCTCCACTTT.

The V gene is TRBV6-5, the J gene TRBJ2-2, with D perhaps TRBD1 (6 bases). The CDR3 covers 15 residues. V was shortened by 5 bases and J by 4 bases, with 14 bases between the two germline ends. Germline CDR1 MNHEY, CDR2 SVGAGI. The CDR3 bases are TGTGCCAGCAGTCCTGAAGGGGGTGGCACCGGGGAGCTGTTTTTT. Residues: CASSPEGGGTGELFF.

This sequence joins TRBV5-1 and TRBJ2-3; 12 nucleotides align to TRBD2. The CDR3 runs 17 residues. Germline trimming cut 0 bases from V and 4 bases from J; bases unmatched to any gene: 6. Germline values: CDR1 SGHRS, CDR2 YFSETQ. The CDR3 sequence: CASSLGTSGMRADTQYF. In DNA, the CDR3 is TGCGCCAGCAGCTTGGGGACTAGCGGGATGAGGGCAGATACGCAGTATTTT.

The chain uses TRBV15 and TRBJ2-7; TRBD1 matches at 11 bases. The CDR3 covers 15 residues. The germline V gene has CDR1 LNHNV and CDR2 YYDKDF (reference sequence). Trimming at V came to 6 bases and at J to 0 bases, leaving 4 bases not matched to a gene. The CDR3 protein is CATRAGTGGSYEQYF. DNA of the CDR3: TGTGCCACCAGAGCAGGGACAGGGGGCTCCTACGAGCAGTACTTC.

The genes are TRBV9 and TRBJ2-7; TRBD2 matches 8 bases. CDR3 size: 14 residues. Trimming removed 4 bases from V and 5 bases from J; junction bases left unmatched: 8. Germline lookup yields CDR1 SGDLS and CDR2 YYNGEE. In DNA form, the CDR3 reads TGTGCCAGCAGCCCGGGACTAGTTCATGACGAGCAGTACTTC. This sequence encodes CASSPGLVHDEQYF.

The rearrangement joins TRBV28 to TRBJ2-2, with 10 positions matching TRBD1. The V and J ends lost 7 bases and 6 bases, in that order; junction bases with no gene match: 2. CDR3 length equals 13 residues. CDR1 is MDHEN, CDR2 SYDVKM, per germline. The CDR3 DNA follows: TGTGCCAGCATGGGACAGGGGTCCGGGGAGCTGTTTTTT. Translated: CASMGQGSGELFF.

The V call is TRBV28, the J call TRBJ1-2, with D possibly being TRBD1 (6 bases). Germline CDR1 is MDHEN and CDR2 is SYDVKM. The length of the CDR3 is 12 residues. The V and J ends lost 5 bases and 7 bases respectively, with 11 bases between them. The CDR3: CASSPRGGGYTF. The CDR3 DNA follows: TGTGCCAGCAGTCCGAGGGGGGGTGGCTACACCTTC.

This sequence joins TRBV27 and TRBJ2-1; D is undetermined. CDR1 is MNHEY and CDR2 is SMNVEV in the germline V gene (reference sequence). Trimming shortened V by 2 bases and J by 15 bases, and 17 bases separated the two germline ends. The CDR3 is made up of 13 amino acids. CDR3 sequence: CASSLAPRLPTFF. As DNA, the CDR3 is TGTGCCAGCAGTTTAGCCCCCCGTCTGCCTACGTTCTTC.

The rearrangement links TRBV21-1 to TRBJ2-2; the listed D gene, TRBD2, was not tested against the DNA. TRBV21-1 is shown as a pseudogene. The CDR3 is made up of 17 amino acids. The CDR3: CASSARLAGDSTGELFF. In DNA form, the CDR3 reads TGTGCCAGCAGCGCCCGACTAGCGGGAGACTCCACCGGGGAGCTGTTTTTT.

The chain couples TRBV6-2 or TRBV6-3 to TRBJ2-5; no clear D. The CDR3 is 13 residues long. The V end was cut by 4 bases, the J end by 5 bases, with 11 bases between. Germline assignment: CDR1 MNHEY and CDR2 SVGEGT. CDR3 in DNA: TGTGCCAGCAGTTCAACAACCCCGGAGACCCAGTACTTC. Its protein product is CASSSTTPETQYF.

The chain employs TRBV27 and TRBJ2-1, with 14 positions matching TRBD2. V dropped 4 bases and J dropped 7; count of bases not matched to a gene: 12. The V gene's germline CDR1 is MNHEY and CDR2 SMNVEV (reference sequence). The CDR3 sequence is 18 residues long. The CDR3 coding sequence is TGTGCCAGCAGTTACCCCGGGACTAGCGGGAGATGGGGGAATGAGCAGTTCTTC. Its protein product is CASSYPGTSGRWGNEQFF.